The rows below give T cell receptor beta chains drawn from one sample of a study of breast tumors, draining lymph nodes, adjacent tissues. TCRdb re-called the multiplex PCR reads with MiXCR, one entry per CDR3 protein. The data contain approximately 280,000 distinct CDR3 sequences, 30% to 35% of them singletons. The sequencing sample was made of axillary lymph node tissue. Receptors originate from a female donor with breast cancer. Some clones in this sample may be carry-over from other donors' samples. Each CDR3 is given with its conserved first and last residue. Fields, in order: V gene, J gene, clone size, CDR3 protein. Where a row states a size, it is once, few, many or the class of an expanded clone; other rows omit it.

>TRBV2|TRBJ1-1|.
CASSTRGRDKAFF
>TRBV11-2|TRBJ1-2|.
CASSLGDRGFYGYTF
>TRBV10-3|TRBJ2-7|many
CAISERLAGVHEQYF
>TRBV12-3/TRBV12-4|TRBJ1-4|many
CASSPPKGGAQKLFF
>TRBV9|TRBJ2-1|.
CASSVLLAGEQFF
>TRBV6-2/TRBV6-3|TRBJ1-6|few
CASSSEESSYNSPLHF
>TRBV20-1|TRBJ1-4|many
CSALTNQNEKLFF
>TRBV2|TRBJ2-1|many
CASSQDWTAYNEQFF
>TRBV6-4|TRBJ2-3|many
CASSESGSGTDTQYF
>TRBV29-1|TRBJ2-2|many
CSGGHSNTGELFF
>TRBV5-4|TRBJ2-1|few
CASIPGIAGLNNEQFF
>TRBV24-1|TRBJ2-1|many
CATSDPGLASNEQFF